This T cell receptor beta chain is drawn from a study of CD8 T cells in Susac syndrome. J gave up 7 bases and V 4 bases, and 14 bases lay outside the gene matches. This CDR3 comprises 18 residues. Per the germline V gene, CDR1 is SGHRS and CDR2 is YFSETQ. The RNA input was roughly 0.45 to 1 ug, and it was reverse transcribed with random hexamers. Across 54 Vbeta and 13 Jbeta, TCR beta CDR3 was amplified with immunoSEQ multiplex PCR. One entry per CDR3 protein, called by TCRdb with MiXCR from the immunoSEQ multiplex PCR reads. The sample includes approximately 120,000 distinct CDR3 sequences, 85% to 95% seen only once; the top ten take 0.13% to 0.15%.

Sequences were obtained from CD4+ T cells from PBMCs. The TCR was taken from a human donor in good health. The V call is TRBV5-1, the J call TRBJ2-4; 13 bases match TRBD2. CDR3 in DNA: TGCGCCAGCAGCGGAAAACTAGCGGGAGGGTTGGATGGGAACATTCAGTACTTC. This sequence encodes CASSGKLAGGLDGNIQYF. Full variable domain (remainder filled in from reference TRBV5-1 and TRBJ2-4): KAGVTQTPRYLIKTRGQQVTLSCSPISGHRSVSWYQQTPGQGLQFLFEYFSETQRNKGNFPGRFSGRQFSNSRSEMNVSTLELGDSALYLCASSGKLAGGLDGNIQYFGAGTRLSVL.